This T cell receptor (beta chain) originates from a study of T cells in Graves' hyperthyroidism and ophthalmopathy. Regarding the study as a whole: Most expanded thyroid clonotypes above 0.001 also appeared in blood.

Worth noting for this clonotype: The antigen remains unidentified.

Amplification yielded TCR beta CDR3 regions, with RNA transcripts as the source. First-round RT-PCR targeting the TCR CDR3 was performed with the HTBI primer set. TCRdb re-derived calls from the multiplex PCR reads in MiXCR, one entry per CDR3 protein. The sample comprises a few hundred thousand distinct CDR3 sequences, around 23% of which are singletons, and less than 65% rests with the top ten. Aged 18 to 65, the patients had hyperthyroidism that was newly diagnosed and had lasted under 2 months. The study excluded patients with uncontrolled infection, other autoimmune disease, pregnancy or lactation. In making diagnoses, clinical symptoms, serum thyroxine and TRAb, thyroid ultrasound and orbital computed tomography were all used. The CDR3 covers 12 residues. V gave up 5 bases and J gave up 7 bases, with 11 bases separating them.

J is TRBJ1-2 and V is TRBV12-3 or TRBV12-4; D not resolved. The receptor was isolated from a woman aged 45-65 years with Graves' hyperthyroidism. Sequencing was done on a sample of blood. Here the CDR3 DNA reads TGTGCCAGCAGTCCCCGGGTGGCTGGCTACACCTTC. Translating gives CASSPRVAGYTF.